Listed here are 25 T cell receptor beta chains from one sample, sequenced in a study of blood T cell repertoires in COVID-19. TCRdb's copy holds only in-frame clones and misses some; the assay was immunoSEQ multiplex PCR. The sample records around 70,000 clones, about 69% being singletons. Sequencing input: peripheral blood. The source of these receptors is a man between 65 and 85 years old with acute or convalescent COVID-19.

The chain recombines TRBV19 with TRBJ1-1; D may be TRBD1 (6 bases). CDR3 length equals 13 residues. Germline loops: CDR1 LNHDA, CDR2 SQIVND (reference sequence). The V and J ends lost 9 bases and 1 base respectively, with 12 bases between them. The CDR3 loop is CASTGTPNTEAFF. CDR3 in DNA: TGTGCCAGCACCGGGACACCGAACACTGAAGCTTTCTTT.

The chain links TRBV20-1 to TRBJ1-1; D unresolved. Germline V lookup: CDR1 DFQATT, CDR2 SNEGSKA (reference sequence). The length of the CDR3 is 11 residues. CDR3 DNA: TGCAGAGGACTCGGTTGGGCTGAAGCTTTCTTT. Protein: CRGLGWAEAFF.

As for this clone: One end of the junction is discordant with germline, which a read error may explain. V usage is TRBV7-7 and J usage is TRBJ2-1; TRBD2 matches at 13 bases. Germline V gives CDR1 SSHAT, CDR2 FNYEAQ (reference sequence). CDR3 length equals 15 residues. The CDR3 reads CASSSGLAGHNEQFF. Written as DNA, the CDR3 is TGTGCTAGCAGCTCGGGACTAGCGGGACACAATGAGCAGTTCTTC.

This clone has only a few counts. V and J are TRBV5-4 and TRBJ2-7; a possible D gene is TRBD2 (5 bases). The CDR3 runs 12 residues. Between the trimmed V and J ends, which lost 2 bases and 3 bases, there was a span of 6 bases. Germline-derived CDR1 and CDR2 are SGHNT and YYREEE (reference sequence). The CDR3 sequence: CASSLDYYEQYF. In nucleotides, the CDR3 is TGTGCCAGCAGCTTAGACTACTACGAGCAGTACTTC.

This chain links TRBV12-3 or TRBV12-4 with TRBJ2-1; 10 nucleotides match TRBD1. J was trimmed by 6 bases and V by 4 bases; bases with no gene match: 0. The CDR3 sequence is 13 residues long. The CDR3 loop is CASSWTGGNEQFF. CDR3 DNA sequence: TGTGCCAGCAGTTGGACAGGGGGCAATGAGCAGTTCTTC.

The V and J genes are TRBV5-1 and TRBJ1-2; 9 bases fit TRBD1. Germline assignment: CDR1 SGHRS and CDR2 YFSETQ. With 0 bases clipped from V and 4 bases from J, the junction kept 4 bases outside the gene matches. The CDR3 is 15 amino acids. CDR3 nucleotide sequence: TGCGCCAGCAGCTTGGCGGGGGACAGGGTCTATGGCTACACCTTC. Translating it yields CASSLAGDRVYGYTF.

The rearrangement joins TRBV7-8 to TRBJ1-1, with TRBD1 identical over 9 bases. This CDR3 has 16 residues. Trimming cost V 5 bases and J 1 base; bases outside gene matches: 8. Germline V gene data show CDR1 as SGHVS and CDR2 as FQNEAQ. DNA of the CDR3: TGTGCCAGCAGCCCAAGGACAGGGGAATGGAACACTGAAGCTTTCTTT. This translates into CASSPRTGEWNTEAFF.

The chain combines TRBV7-2 with TRBJ1-1; D remains ambiguous. Germline CDR1 and CDR2: SGHTA and FQGNSA. The CDR3 totals 14 residues. The V gene lost 3 bases and the J gene lost 0 bases, with 8 bases spanning the gap. The CDR3 sequence: CASSFLRLNTEAFF. DNA of the CDR3: TGTGCCAGCAGCTTTCTGAGATTGAACACTGAAGCTTTCTTT.

The chain has TRBV27 and TRBJ2-1; 9 bases fit TRBD2. The J segment lost 8 bases and the V segment lost 5 bases, leaving 13 bases of the junction unmatched. Germline V gene data show CDR1 as MNHEY and CDR2 as SMNVEV (reference sequence). This CDR3 comprises 16 residues. CDR3 in amino acids: CASSRGRGRARDEQFF. CDR3 DNA sequence: TGTGCCAGCAGTCGCGGGCGCGGGAGGGCTAGGGATGAGCAGTTCTTC.

The rearrangement links TRBV18 to TRBJ1-4; TRBD1 matches at 7 bases. This CDR3 contains 14 residues. J lost 8 bases, V lost 1 base, and 4 bases had no gene match. Per the germline V gene, CDR1 is KGHSH and CDR2 is LQKENI. CDR3 sequence: CASSPQGAGEKLFF. The CDR3, as DNA: TGTGCCAGCTCACCACAGGGGGCTGGGGAAAAACTGTTTTTT.

This clone was picked up one time. The V gene is TRBV28, the J gene TRBJ1-1; TRBD1 might be the D (5 bases). The CDR3 is 16 residues long. Deletions cut 5 bases from V and 4 bases from J, with 20 bases between. CDR1 and CDR2 from the germline V gene are MDHEN and SYDVKM. The CDR3 spells CASSPSMRGEGTEAFF. DNA for the CDR3: TGTGCCAGCAGTCCCTCTATGAGAGGGGAGGGCACTGAAGCTTTCTTT.

This clone came up a few times. J is TRBJ2-1 and V is TRBV6-2 or TRBV6-3; 8 bases fit TRBD2. V dropped 6 bases and J dropped 8; count of bases not matched to a gene: 12. The CDR3 has 15 amino acids. Germline V gives CDR1 MNHEY, CDR2 SVGEGT. The CDR3 region is CASSSGNGTSYEQFF. The CDR3 DNA follows: TGTGCCAGCAGCAGTGGGAATGGGACTAGTTATGAGCAGTTCTTC.

J is TRBJ1-4 and V is TRBV6-6; 11 bases line up with TRBD1. The CDR3 runs 13 residues. The germline CDR1 and CDR2 sequences are MNHNY and SVGAGI (reference sequence). V gave up 11 bases and J gave up 6 bases; unmatched junction bases: 5. The CDR3 loop is CAVRGQGDEKLFF. CDR3 nucleotide sequence: TGTGCCGTCCGGGGACAGGGGGATGAAAAACTGTTTTTT.

The chain employs TRBV4-2 and TRBJ1-3, with unresolved D. The CDR3 contains 21 residues. The germline V and J ends were trimmed by 0 bases and 0 bases, with 24 bases remaining between them. CDR1 is LGHNA and CDR2 is YNFKEQ in the germline V gene. The CDR3 nucleotides read TGTGCCAGCAGCCAAGATTTTGGGAGACGACCCCCCGGGAACTCTGGAAACACCATATATTTT. Residues: CASSQDFGRRPPGNSGNTIYF.

The V and J genes are TRBV27 and TRBJ1-5, with 7 nucleotides matching TRBD1. V gave up 6 bases and J gave up 2 bases; unmatched junction bases: 7. This CDR3 contains 15 residues. Germline V gene sequence: CDR1 MNHEY, CDR2 SMNVEV (reference sequence). For the CDR3, the DNA is TGTGCCAGCAGGACCGGACAGGAATGCAATCAGCCCCAGCATTTT. Its translation is CASRTGQECNQPQHF.

The chain has TRBV11-1 and TRBJ2-5; 8 bases match TRBD2. There are 15 residues in the CDR3. The germline CDR1 and CDR2 sequences are SGHAT and FQDESV (reference sequence). With V trimmed by 3 bases and J by 1 base, 4 bases remained unmatched. The CDR3 bases are TGTGCCAGCAGCTTGTCTAGCGGGCGCCAAGAGACCCAGTACTTC. Translating gives CASSLSSGRQETQYF.

The CDR3 sequence is CASSSAGTAQNTEAFF. The CDR3 DNA reads TGTGCCAGCAGCTCGGCGGGGACAGCACAGAACACTGAAGCTTTCTTT. The rearrangement links TRBV7-9 to TRBJ1-1, with 7 nucleotides matching TRBD1. This CDR3 contains 16 residues. Looked up from germline, CDR1 is SEHNR and CDR2 is FQNEAQ (reference sequence). V shed 4 bases, J shed 1 base, and the junction held 9 bases outside the gene matches.

J is TRBJ1-2 and V is TRBV7-2; 11 bases are a match to TRBD1. The CDR3 is 15 amino acids. J lost 6 bases, V lost 4 bases, and 7 bases had no gene match. Germline V gives CDR1 SGHTA, CDR2 FQGNSA. This chain's CDR3 is CASSSRTGGRDGYTF. In DNA, the CDR3 is TGTGCCAGCAGCTCCCGGACAGGGGGCAGGGATGGCTACACCTTC.

The CDR3 loop reads CASSLGAEGARGYTF. Here the CDR3 DNA reads TGTGCCAGCAGTTTAGGGGCCGAGGGGGCGCGTGGCTACACCTTC. V and J are TRBV28 and TRBJ1-2; 7 bases fit TRBD1. J gave up 7 bases and V 2 bases, and 10 bases lay outside the gene matches. CDR3 size: 15 residues. Per germline, CDR1 MDHEN and CDR2 SYDVKM.

The chain employs TRBV28 and TRBJ2-7; TRBD1 matches at 11 bases. CDR3 length: 13 amino acids. From germline, CDR1 is MDHEN and CDR2 SYDVKM. Losses at the gene ends were 8 bases for V and 7 bases for J; bases not matched to a gene: 7. The CDR3 nucleotides are TGTGCCAGCGGGGACAGGGGGTATCGAGAGCAGTACTTC. This encodes CASGDRGYREQYF.

V is TRBV7-9 and J is TRBJ2-7, with a tentative D call TRBD1 (6 bases). The CDR3 runs to 17 residues. Germline V gene data show CDR1 as SEHNR and CDR2 as FQNEAQ (reference sequence). V lost 5 bases to trimming and J lost 5 bases, with 25 bases between them. The DNA for the CDR3 is TGTGCCAGCAGCCCGGGCATCTTGATGACAGGAATCGACGAGCAGTACTTC. This encodes CASSPGILMTGIDEQYF.

The rearrangement uses TRBV4-2 and TRBJ2-2; 9 bases align to TRBD1. CDR3 length: 16 amino acids. CDR1 and CDR2 from the germline V gene are LGHNA and YNFKEQ. Trimming cost V 4 bases and J 8 bases; bases outside gene matches: 11. This CDR3 reads CASSLRQGGVEGELFF. DNA for the CDR3: TGTGCCAGCAGCCTCCGACAGGGGGGAGTAGAAGGGGAGCTGTTTTTT.

This chain joins TRBV28 and TRBJ2-7, with 9 bases identical to TRBD1. Germline CDR1 reads MDHEN; CDR2 reads SYDVKM. Trimming cost V 3 bases and J 2 bases; bases outside gene matches: 26. The length of the CDR3 is 22 residues. This chain's CDR3 is CASSFEGEPTLVGTGSTYEQYF. As DNA, the CDR3 is TGTGCCAGCAGTTTCGAGGGGGAGCCGACCCTAGTAGGGACAGGGAGTACCTACGAGCAGTACTTC.

The sample holds a few counts of this clone. The chain employs TRBV7-3 and TRBJ2-1; D might be TRBD1 (5 bases). Germline V lookup: CDR1 SGHTA, CDR2 FQGTGA. The CDR3 loop spans 16 amino acids. Trimming stripped 9 bases from V and 2 bases from J, with 20 bases between. CDR3 bases: TGTGCCAGTGGGGCTGGATTGAGCCCCCCCTACAATGAGCAGTTCTTC. Translating it yields CASGAGLSPPYNEQFF.

V is TRBV27 and J is TRBJ2-2, with D unclear. The germline V and J ends were trimmed by 6 bases and 7 bases, with 6 bases remaining between them. Per the germline V gene, CDR1 is MNHEY and CDR2 is SMNVEV (reference sequence). The CDR3 covers 11 residues. CDR3 sequence: CASRSFGELFF. The CDR3 region has the DNA TGTGCCAGCAGGTCTTTCGGGGAGCTGTTTTTT.